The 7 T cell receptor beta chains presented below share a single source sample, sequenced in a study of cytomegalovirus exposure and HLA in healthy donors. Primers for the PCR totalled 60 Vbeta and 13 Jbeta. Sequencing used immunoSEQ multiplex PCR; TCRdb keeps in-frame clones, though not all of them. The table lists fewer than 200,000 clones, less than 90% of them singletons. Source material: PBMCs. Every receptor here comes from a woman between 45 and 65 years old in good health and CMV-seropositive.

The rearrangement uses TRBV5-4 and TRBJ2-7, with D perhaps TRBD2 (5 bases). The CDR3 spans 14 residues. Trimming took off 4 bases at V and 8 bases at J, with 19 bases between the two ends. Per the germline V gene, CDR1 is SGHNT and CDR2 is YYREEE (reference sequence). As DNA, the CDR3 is TGTGCCAGCAGCAATGACTATTTAGGGTCGCAGCAGTACTTC. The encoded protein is CASSNDYLGSQQYF.

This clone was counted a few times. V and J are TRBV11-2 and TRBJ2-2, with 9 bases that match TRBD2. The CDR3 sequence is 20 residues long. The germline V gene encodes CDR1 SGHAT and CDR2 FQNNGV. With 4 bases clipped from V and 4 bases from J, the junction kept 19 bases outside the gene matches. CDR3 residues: CASSSEGLFIAGAVTGELFF. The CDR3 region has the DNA TGTGCCAGCAGCTCAGAGGGTTTGTTTATAGCGGGGGCCGTCACCGGGGAGCTGTTTTTT.

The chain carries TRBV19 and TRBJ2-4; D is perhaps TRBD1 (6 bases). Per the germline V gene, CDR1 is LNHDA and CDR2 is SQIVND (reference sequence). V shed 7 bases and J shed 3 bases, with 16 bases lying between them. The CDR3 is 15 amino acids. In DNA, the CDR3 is TGTGCCAGTACCCCTGGGTCAGGGGTCAAAAACATTCAGTACTTC. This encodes CASTPGSGVKNIQYF. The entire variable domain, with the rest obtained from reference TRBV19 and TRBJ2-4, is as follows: DGGITQSPKYLFRKEGQNVTLSCEQNLNHDAMYWYRQDPGQGLRLIYYSQIVNDFQKGDIAEGYSVSREKKESFPLTVTSAQKNPTAFYLCASTPGSGVKNIQYFGAGTRLSVL.

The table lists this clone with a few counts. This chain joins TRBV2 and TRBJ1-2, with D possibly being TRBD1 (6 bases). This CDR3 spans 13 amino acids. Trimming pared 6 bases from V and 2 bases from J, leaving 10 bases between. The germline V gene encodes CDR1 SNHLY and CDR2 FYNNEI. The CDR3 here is CASSLGQNYGYTF. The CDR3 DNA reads TGTGCCAGCAGCCTCGGACAGAACTATGGCTACACCTTC. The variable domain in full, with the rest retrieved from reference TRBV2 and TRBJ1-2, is EPEVTQTPSHQVTQMGQEVILRCVPISNHLYFYWYRQILGQKVEFLVSFYNNEISEKSEIFDDQFSVERPDGSNFTLKIRSTKLEDSAMYFCASSLGQNYGYTFGSGTRLTVV.

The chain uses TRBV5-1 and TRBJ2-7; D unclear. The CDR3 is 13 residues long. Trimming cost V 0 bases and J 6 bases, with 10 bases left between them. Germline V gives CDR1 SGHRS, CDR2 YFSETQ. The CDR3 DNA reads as TGCGCCAGCAGCTTGGATTCCCCGTCCGAGCAGTACTTC. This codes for CASSLDSPSEQYF.

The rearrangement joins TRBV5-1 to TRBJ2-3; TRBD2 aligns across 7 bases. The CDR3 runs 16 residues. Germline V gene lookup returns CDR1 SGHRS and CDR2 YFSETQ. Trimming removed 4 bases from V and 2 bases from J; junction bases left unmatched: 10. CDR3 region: CASSRTGTISTDTQYF. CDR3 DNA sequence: TGCGCCAGCAGCCGCACCGGGACTATCTCCACAGATACGCAGTATTTT.

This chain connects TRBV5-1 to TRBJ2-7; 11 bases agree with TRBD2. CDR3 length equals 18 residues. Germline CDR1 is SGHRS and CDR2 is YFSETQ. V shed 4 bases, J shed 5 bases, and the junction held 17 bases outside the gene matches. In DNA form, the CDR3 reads TGCGCCAGCAGCGTATCCACATCTAGCGGGAGGCGTAAGGACGAGCAGTACTTC. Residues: CASSVSTSSGRRKDEQYF.